This is a list of T cell receptor beta chains from one sample in a study of T cell responses to AZD1222 COVID-19 vaccine. The repertoire was sequenced with immunoSEQ multiplex PCR; TCRdb's copy has only in-frame clones and lacks some. The sample lists roughly 160,000 clones; 85% to 90% were seen once. Sequenced here: peripheral blood, sampled on day 0 of AZD1222 vaccination. These receptors all come from an adult in good health. The CDR3 runs from the conserved cysteine through the conserved F or W. The D gene is left open where the match is weak. Size is stated for part of the rows, as once, few or many counts, or as a class when the clone is expanded.

TRBJ2-4 NA NA TRBV27 TGTGCCAGCACCCCAAGACAGGACCCCATTCAGTACTTC CASTPRQDPIQYF
TRBJ2-2 once NA TRBV5-5 TGTGCCAGCAGCTGGGCGGGTCGCACCGGGGAGCTGTTTTTT CASSWAGRTGELFF
TRBJ1-6 NA NA TRBV4-3 TGCGCCAGCAGCCAAGACCCCAATTCACCCCTCCACTTT CASSQDPNSPLHF
TRBJ1-5 NA NA TRBV5-5 TGTGCCAGCAGCTTGGAGGGCAGGGGAGATCAGCCCCAGCATTTT CASSLEGRGDQPQHF
TRBJ1-1 once NA TRBV6-6 TGTGCCAGCAGTTTGATCCCGGGACACTCGAACACTGAAGCTTTCTTT CASSLIPGHSNTEAFF
TRBJ1-1 NA NA TRBV7-9 TGTGCCAGCAGCCTCCAGACAGGCGGGGGCACTGAAGCTTTCTTT CASSLQTGGGTEAFF
TRBJ1-6 NA NA TRBV19 TGTGCCAGTAGTATAGACGGGCTACTTATAACTTCACCCCTCCACTTT CASSIDGLLITSPLHF
TRBJ1-6 NA TRBD1 TRBV4-1 TGCGCCAGCAGCCGCTTTTCGGGACAGGGAGATAATTCACCCCTCCACTTT CASSRFSGQGDNSPLHF
TRBJ2-1 NA TRBD2 TRBV5-1 TGCGCCAGCAGCTCCACCGGGACTAGCGGGGCCAATGAGCAGTTCTTC CASSSTGTSGANEQFF
TRBJ1-1 NA NA TRBV6-5 TGTGCCAGCAGGGAGAACACTGAAGCTTTCTTT CASRENTEAFF
TRBJ2-7 NA NA TRBV19 TGTGCCAGTAGTATTGTTTCAGGGAAGGGCGAGCAGTACTTC CASSIVSGKGEQYF
TRBJ1-2 once TRBD1 TRBV9 TGTGCCAGCAGCGTAGACCAGGGGGATAACTATGGCTACACCTTC CASSVDQGDNYGYTF
TRBJ1-3 NA NA TRBV20-1 TGCAGTGCTAGGGTCGGAAACACCATATATTTT CSARVGNTIYF
TRBJ2-3 once TRBD1 TRBV5-4 TGTGCCAGCAGGCGGGGACAGGGGGTCACAGATACGCAGTATTTT CASRRGQGVTDTQYF
TRBJ2-1 NA TRBD1 TRBV19 TGTGCCAGTAGTAGGACAGGGTATGAGCAGTTCTTC CASSRTGYEQFF
TRBJ2-3 once NA TRBV6-5 TGTGCCAGCAGGAGCCTCACAGATACGCAGTATTTT CASRSLTDTQYF
TRBJ2-3 once TRBD2 TRBV27 TGTGCCAGCAGTTTATTGGGTGGGACTAGCGGGGGGACTAGCACAGATACGCAGTATTTT CASSLLGGTSGGTSTDTQYF
TRBJ1-5 few NA TRBV5-1 TGCGCCAGCAGCTTGGGACCAGTAGGTTATAGCAATCAGCCCCAGCATTTT CASSLGPVGYSNQPQHF
TRBJ1-2 NA NA TRBV7-9 TGTGCCAGCAGCTTAGTTACCGAGTCCTATGGCTACACCTTC CASSLVTESYGYTF
TRBJ1-2 NA TRBD1 TRBV10-3 TGTGCCATCAGAGGGGACAGGGCCTTCGGCTACACCTTC CAIRGDRAFGYTF
TRBJ1-1 NA NA TRBV5-6 TGTGCCAGCAGCTTGGGGTATACGTGGAGGCCGGGGGTGAACACTGAAGCTTTCTTT CASSLGYTWRPGVNTEAFF
TRBJ1-1 NA NA TRBV5-1 TGCGCCAGCAGCTTGGTAGGTTTGGGGGACACTGAAGCTTTCTTT CASSLVGLGDTEAFF
TRBJ1-6 once NA TRBV9 TGTGCCAGCAGCGTAGCCGGGAGCTCCTATAATTCACCCCTCCACTTT CASSVAGSSYNSPLHF
TRBJ2-3 once TRBD1 TRBV5-1 TGCGCCAGCAGTGTGGGAGTAGACAGGGACGGCACAGATACGCAGTATTTT CASSVGVDRDGTDTQYF
TRBJ2-7 few NA TRBV11-2 TGTGCCAGCAGCTCCATACGCGGCTCCTACGAGCAGTACTTC CASSSIRGSYEQYF
TRBJ2-6 NA NA TRBV27 TGTGCCAGCAGGGGCGCGGGGGCCAACGTCCTGACTTTC CASRGAGANVLTF
TRBJ2-5 NA TRBD2 TRBV10-1 TGCGCCAGCAGTGGACAGCTAGCGGGGGGGCTTGAGACCCAGTACTTC CASSGQLAGGLETQYF
TRBJ2-2 NA TRBD1 TRBV5-1 TGCGCCAGCAGGGAGTGGACAGGGGACACCGGGGAGCTGTTTTTT CASREWTGDTGELFF
TRBJ1-5 NA TRBD1 TRBV7-9 TGTGCCAGCAGCTTAGTCCCGTCAGGGGGAAGCAGCAATCAGCCCCAGCATTTT CASSLVPSGGSSNQPQHF
TRBJ1-2 NA TRBD1 TRBV30 TGTGCCTGGAGTGTCCCCCGACAGGGCCGGTATGGCTACACCTTC CAWSVPRQGRYGYTF
TRBJ2-6 NA NA TRBV6-5 TGTGCCAGCAGTATTTTAGCCTCTGGGGCCAACGTCCTGACTTTC CASSILASGANVLTF
TRBJ1-2 NA NA TRBV5-1 TGCGCCAGCAGCTTGGATAACAACTATGGCTACACCTTC CASSLDNNYGYTF
TRBJ2-3 NA TRBD1 TRBV4-1 TGCGCCAGCAGCCAAGATTCCGGACAGGGGTTAGCAGATACGCAGTATTTT CASSQDSGQGLADTQYF
TRBJ1-6 NA NA TRBV6-1 TGTGCCAGCAGTGAAGCCGCAAGAGTGGGTAATTCACCCCTCCACTTT CASSEAARVGNSPLHF
TRBJ1-2 NA TRBD1 TRBV6-5 TGTGCCAGCAGTTACTCGCCGGGACAGGGGTATGGCTACACCTTC CASSYSPGQGYGYTF
TRBJ1-2 NA NA TRBV4-1 TGCGCCAGCAGCCAAGAGGCCGGGGGCCTAATCTATGGCTACACCTTC CASSQEAGGLIYGYTF
TRBJ2-6 NA TRBD2 TRBV29-1 TGCAGCGCCAGTCTTACCGGGGGGGGGACTGGGGCCAACGTCCTGACTTTC CSASLTGGGTGANVLTF
TRBJ2-6 NA NA TRBV7-3 TGTGCCAGCAGCCTTTACGGTTCTGGGGCCAACGTCCTGACTTTC CASSLYGSGANVLTF
TRBJ1-2 NA NA TRBV19 TGTGCCGTAGGGAGGGGCGACTACCACTATGGCTACACCTTC CAVGRGDYHYGYTF
TRBJ2-3 NA TRBD2 TRBV9 TGTGCCAGCAGCTCCGGTAGCGGGGGCACTAGCACAGATACGCAGTATTTT CASSSGSGGTSTDTQYF
TRBJ1-3 once TRBD1 TRBV28 TGTGCCAGCAGTTTACGAGGGACAGGGGACACCATATATTTT CASSLRGTGDTIYF
TRBJ2-1 NA NA TRBV9 TGTGCCAGCAGCGAGTCTCTAGCGCCGGGAGTCTACAATGAGCAGTTCTTC CASSESLAPGVYNEQFF
TRBJ2-2 NA NA TRBV6-5 TGTGCCAGCAGGACAGCGAACACCGGGGAGCTGTTTTTT CASRTANTGELFF
TRBJ1-6 NA NA TRBV11-2 TGTGCCAGCAGCTTCCGCCCAGGGATTTCACCCCTCCACTTT CASSFRPGISPLHF
TRBJ2-6 NA TRBD1 TRBV5-1 TGCGCCAGCAGCTTGTCTCCCAGGGGGCCTGGGGCCAACGTCCTGACTTTC CASSLSPRGPGANVLTF
TRBJ2-7 NA TRBD2 TRBV14 TGTGCCAGCAGCCAAAAGAGGAAACTAGCGGGGGGGATCTCCTACGAGCAGTACTTC CASSQKRKLAGGISYEQYF
TRBJ1-2 NA NA TRBV29-1 TGCAGCGTTGCGAGGACCTCTAACTATGGCTACACCTTC CSVARTSNYGYTF
TRBJ2-3 once TRBD2 TRBV3-1/TRBV3-2 TGTGCCAGCAGCCCGTTGGCGGGGGGGCTGACAGATACGCAGTATTTT CASSPLAGGLTDTQYF
TRBJ2-1 NA TRBD2 TRBV11-3 TGTGCCAGCAGCTCCTCTAGCGGGGGAACCTACAATGAGCAGTTCTTC CASSSSSGGTYNEQFF
TRBJ2-3 NA NA TRBV7-3 TGTGCCAGCAGCTCCGGGCGTTGGGGGGGCACAGATACGCAGTATTTT CASSSGRWGGTDTQYF
TRBJ1-6 NA NA TRBV4-1 TGCGCCAGCAGCCAAGATGTTAGGACAGTAAATTCACCCCTCCACTTT CASSQDVRTVNSPLHF